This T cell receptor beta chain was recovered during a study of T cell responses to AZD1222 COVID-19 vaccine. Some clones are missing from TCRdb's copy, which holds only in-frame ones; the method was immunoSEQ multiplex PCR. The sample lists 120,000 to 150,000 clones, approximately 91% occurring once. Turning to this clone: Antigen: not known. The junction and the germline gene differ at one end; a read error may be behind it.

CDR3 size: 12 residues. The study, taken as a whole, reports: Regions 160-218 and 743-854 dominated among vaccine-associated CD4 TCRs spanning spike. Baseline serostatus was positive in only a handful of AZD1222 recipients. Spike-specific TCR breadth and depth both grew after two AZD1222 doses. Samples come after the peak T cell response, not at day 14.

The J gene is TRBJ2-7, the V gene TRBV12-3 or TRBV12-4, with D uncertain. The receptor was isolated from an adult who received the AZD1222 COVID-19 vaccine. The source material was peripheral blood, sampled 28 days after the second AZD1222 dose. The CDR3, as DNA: TGTGCCAGCGGTTTCGTATCGTACGAGCAGTACTTC. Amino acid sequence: CASGFVSYEQYF.